This TCR beta chain was identified in a study of PD-1 blockade in classical Hodgkin lymphoma. Germline V CDR1 and CDR2: SGHTA, FQGNSA. J lost 6 bases, V lost 5 bases, and 6 bases had no gene match. This CDR3 region has 16 residues. Assay used: immunoSEQ multiplex PCR; TCRdb lists only in-frame clones, some missing. The table has over 6,000 clones, about 88% seen once; the top ten hold roughly 13%. All the patients suffered relapse after autologous stem cell transplantation, and brentuximab vedotin exposure differed. Material: peripheral blood mononuclear cells (PBMCs), obtained at baseline. The chain recombines TRBV7-2 with TRBJ2-2; 13 bases agree with TRBD2. This clonotype originated in a human donor with classical Hodgkin lymphoma. The CDR3 bases are TGTGCCAGCAGCCCGAGGACTAGCGGGAGCCCCGGGGAGCTGTTTTTT. This codes for CASSPRTSGSPGELFF.